This T cell receptor (beta chain) was obtained from a study of shared clonotypes between healthy human individuals. Study-level information: A donor's plate count was three for CD4 naive and three for CD4 memory; CD8 naive had two and CD8 memory one.

Germline V gene data show CDR1 as MNHNS and CDR2 as SASEGT. V dropped 7 bases and J dropped 6; count of bases not matched to a gene: 8. This CDR3 comprises 14 residues. Study conclusions and caveats: Limitation of the genetic and exposure-history diversity represented came from the few donors. As a rule, naive subsets had a larger estimated richness than memory subsets. Sequencing depth was expected to affect clonotype sharing among donors.

Method: immunoSEQ multiplex PCR; TCRdb's copy keeps in-frame clones and lacks some. The table has 1,100,000 or so clones, around 78% seen once; the top ten hold under 0.65%. In regard to this clone: Its antigen is not identified.

The TCR originated in a man younger than 35 in good health. Some clones in this sample may be carry-over from other donors' samples. Sequenced: memory CD4+ T cells from PBMCs. Regarding subset: CD45RA-negative fraction. The chain is built from TRBV6-1 and TRBJ1-1; TRBD1 agrees at 10 bases. The DNA of the CDR3 is TGTGCCAGCATCTCCCGGGACAGGGGTCCTGAAGCTTTCTTT. It translates to CASISRDRGPEAFF.